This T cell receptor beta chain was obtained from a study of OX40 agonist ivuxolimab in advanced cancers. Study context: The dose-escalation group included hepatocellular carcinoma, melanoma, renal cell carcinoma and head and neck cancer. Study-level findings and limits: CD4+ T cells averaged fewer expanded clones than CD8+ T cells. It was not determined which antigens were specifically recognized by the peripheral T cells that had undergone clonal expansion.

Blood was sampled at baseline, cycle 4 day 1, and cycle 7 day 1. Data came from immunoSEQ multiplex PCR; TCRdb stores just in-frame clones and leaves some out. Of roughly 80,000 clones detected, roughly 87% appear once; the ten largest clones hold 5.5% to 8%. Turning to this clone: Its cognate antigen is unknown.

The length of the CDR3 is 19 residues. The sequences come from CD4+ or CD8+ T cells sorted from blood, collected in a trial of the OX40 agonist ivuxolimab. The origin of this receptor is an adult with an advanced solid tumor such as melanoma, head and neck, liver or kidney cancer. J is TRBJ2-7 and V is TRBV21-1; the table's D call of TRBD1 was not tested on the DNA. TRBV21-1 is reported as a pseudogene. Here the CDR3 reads CASSKVKRDRGNIFYEQYF. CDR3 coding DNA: TGTGCCAGCAGCAAAGTTAAACGGGACAGGGGAAATATTTTCTACGAGCAGTACTTC.